This TCR beta chain came from a study of control samples from healthy donors and cancer patients. Trimming removed 4 bases from V and 0 bases from J, with 14 bases in between. The CDR3 runs to 16 residues. Germline CDR1 and CDR2: SGDLS and YYNGEE. Repertoires were generated with immunoSEQ multiplex PCR, while TCRdb's copy carries only in-frame clones and drops some. The data contain approximately 160,000 clones, approximately 92% of them seen just once; the ten biggest clones take up roughly 4.3%. This clone has a handful of counts. The source of this sequence is a woman in her sixties in good health. The chain recombines TRBV9 with TRBJ2-4; D might be TRBD1 (6 bases). The sequenced material came from blood. CDR3 sequence: CASSPPRGTAKNIQYF. CDR3 sequence (DNA): TGTGCCAGCAGCCCCCCCAGGGGCACAGCCAAAAACATTCAGTACTTC.